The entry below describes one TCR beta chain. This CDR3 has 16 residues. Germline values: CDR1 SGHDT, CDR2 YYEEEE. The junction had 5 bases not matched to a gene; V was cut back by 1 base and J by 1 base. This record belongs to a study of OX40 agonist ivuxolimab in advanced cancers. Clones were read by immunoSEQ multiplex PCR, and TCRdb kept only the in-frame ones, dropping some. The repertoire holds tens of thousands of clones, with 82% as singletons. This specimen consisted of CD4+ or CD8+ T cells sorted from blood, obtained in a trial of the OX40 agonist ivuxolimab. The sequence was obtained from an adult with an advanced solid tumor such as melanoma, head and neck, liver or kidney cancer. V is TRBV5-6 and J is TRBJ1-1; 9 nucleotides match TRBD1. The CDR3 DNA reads TGTGCCAGCAGCTTGCGGACAGGGGCCGGGAACACTGAAGCTTTCTTT. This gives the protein CASSLRTGAGNTEAFF. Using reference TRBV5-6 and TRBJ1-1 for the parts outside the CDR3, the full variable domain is DAGVTQSPTHLIKTRGQQVTLRCSPKSGHDTVSWYQQALGQGPQFIFQYYEEEERQRGNFPDRFSGHQFPNYSSELNVNALLLGDSALYLCASSLRTGAGNTEAFFGQGTRLTVV.